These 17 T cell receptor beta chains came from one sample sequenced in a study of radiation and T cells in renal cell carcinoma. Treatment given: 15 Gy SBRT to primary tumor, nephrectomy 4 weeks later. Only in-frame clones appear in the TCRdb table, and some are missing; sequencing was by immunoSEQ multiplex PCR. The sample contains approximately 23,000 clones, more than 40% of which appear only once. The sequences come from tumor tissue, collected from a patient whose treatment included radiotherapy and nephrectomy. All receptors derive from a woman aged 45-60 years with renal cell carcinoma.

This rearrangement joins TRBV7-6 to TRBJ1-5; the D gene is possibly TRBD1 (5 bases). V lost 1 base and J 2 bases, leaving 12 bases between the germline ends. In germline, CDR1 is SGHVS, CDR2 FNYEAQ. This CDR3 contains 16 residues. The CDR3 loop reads CASSLGGDPRNQPQHF. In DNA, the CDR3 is TGTGCCAGCAGCTTAGGGGGGGACCCGCGCAATCAGCCCCAGCATTTT.

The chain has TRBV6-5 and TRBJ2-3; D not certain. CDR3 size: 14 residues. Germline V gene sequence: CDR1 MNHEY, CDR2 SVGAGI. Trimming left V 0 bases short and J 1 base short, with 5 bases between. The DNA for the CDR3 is TGTGCCAGCAGTTACTCGAGACGCACAGATACGCAGTATTTT. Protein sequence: CASSYSRRTDTQYF.

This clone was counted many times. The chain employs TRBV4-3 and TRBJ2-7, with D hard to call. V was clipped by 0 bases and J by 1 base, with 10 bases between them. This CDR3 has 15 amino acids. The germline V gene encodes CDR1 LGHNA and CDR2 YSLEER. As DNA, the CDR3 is TGCGCCAGCAGCCAAGATCGTGTGGGATCCTACGAGCAGTACTTC. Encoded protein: CASSQDRVGSYEQYF.

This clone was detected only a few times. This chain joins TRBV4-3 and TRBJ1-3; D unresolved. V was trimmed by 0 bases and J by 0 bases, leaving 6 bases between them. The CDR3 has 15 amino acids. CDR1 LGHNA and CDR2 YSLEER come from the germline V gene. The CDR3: CASSQDGNSGNTIYF. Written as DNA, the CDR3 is TGCGCCAGCAGCCAAGATGGGAACTCTGGAAACACCATATATTTT.

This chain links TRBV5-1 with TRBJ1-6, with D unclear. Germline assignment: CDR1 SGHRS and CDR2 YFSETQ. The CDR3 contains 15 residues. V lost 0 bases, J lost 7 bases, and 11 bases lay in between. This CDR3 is CASSLEVHGNSPLHF. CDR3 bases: TGCGCCAGCAGCTTGGAAGTACACGGCAATTCACCCCTCCACTTT. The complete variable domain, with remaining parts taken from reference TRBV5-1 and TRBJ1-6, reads KAGVTQTPRYLIKTRGQQVTLSCSPISGHRSVSWYQQTPGQGLQFLFEYFSETQRNKGNFPGRFSGRQFSNSRSEMNVSTLELGDSALYLCASSLEVHGNSPLHFGNGTRLTVT.

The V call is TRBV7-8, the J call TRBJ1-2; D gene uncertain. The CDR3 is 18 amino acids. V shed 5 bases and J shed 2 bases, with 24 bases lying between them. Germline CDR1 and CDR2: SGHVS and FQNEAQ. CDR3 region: CASSPVIRGSVVNYGYTF. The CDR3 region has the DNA TGTGCCAGCAGCCCAGTTATTAGAGGGTCCGTTGTAAACTATGGCTACACCTTC.

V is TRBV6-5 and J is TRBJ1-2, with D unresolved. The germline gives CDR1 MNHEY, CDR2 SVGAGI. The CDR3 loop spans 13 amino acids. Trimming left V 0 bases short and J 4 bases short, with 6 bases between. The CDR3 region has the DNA TGTGCCAGCAGTTACTCGGGCACCTATGGCTACACCTTC. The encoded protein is CASSYSGTYGYTF.

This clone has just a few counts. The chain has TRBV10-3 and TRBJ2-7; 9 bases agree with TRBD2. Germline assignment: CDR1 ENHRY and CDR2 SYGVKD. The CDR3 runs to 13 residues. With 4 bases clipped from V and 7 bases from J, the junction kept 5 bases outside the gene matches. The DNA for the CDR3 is TGTGCCATCAGTGCTAGCGGGGCTCGGGAGCAGTACTTC. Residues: CAISASGAREQYF.

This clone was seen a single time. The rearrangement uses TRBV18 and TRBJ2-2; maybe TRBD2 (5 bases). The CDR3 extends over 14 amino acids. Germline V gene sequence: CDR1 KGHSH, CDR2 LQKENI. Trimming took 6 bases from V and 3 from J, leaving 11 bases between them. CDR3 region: CASSTTRDTGELFF. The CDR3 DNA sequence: TGTGCCAGCTCCACCACTAGGGACACCGGGGAGCTGTTTTTT.

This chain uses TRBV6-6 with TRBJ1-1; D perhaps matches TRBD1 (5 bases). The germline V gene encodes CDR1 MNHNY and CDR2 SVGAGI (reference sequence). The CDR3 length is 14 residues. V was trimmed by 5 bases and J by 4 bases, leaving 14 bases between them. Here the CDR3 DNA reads TGTGCCAGCAGTCAGGACTGGGGCGCCACTGAAGCTTTCTTT. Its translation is CASSQDWGATEAFF.

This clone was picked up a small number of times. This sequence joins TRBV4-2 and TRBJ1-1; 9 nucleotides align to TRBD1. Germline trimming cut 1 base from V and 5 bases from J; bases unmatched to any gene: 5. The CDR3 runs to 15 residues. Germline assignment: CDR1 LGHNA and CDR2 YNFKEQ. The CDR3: CASSQGPGTGTEAFF. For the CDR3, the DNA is TGTGCCAGCAGCCAAGGGCCCGGGACAGGGACTGAAGCTTTCTTT.

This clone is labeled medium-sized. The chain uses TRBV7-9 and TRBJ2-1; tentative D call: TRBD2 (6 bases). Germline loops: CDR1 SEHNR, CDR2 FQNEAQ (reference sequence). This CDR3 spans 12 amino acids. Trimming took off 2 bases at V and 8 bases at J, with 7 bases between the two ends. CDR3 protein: CASSLWGDEQFF. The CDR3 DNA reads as TGTGCCAGCAGCTTATGGGGGGATGAGCAGTTCTTC.

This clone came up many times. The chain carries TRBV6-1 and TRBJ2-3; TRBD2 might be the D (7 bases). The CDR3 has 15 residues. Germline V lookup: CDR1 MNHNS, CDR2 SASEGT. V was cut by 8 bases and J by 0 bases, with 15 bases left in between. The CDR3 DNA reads TGTGCCAGCGAAAGGGGGGGCTCTAGCACAGATACGCAGTATTTT. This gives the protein CASERGGSSTDTQYF.

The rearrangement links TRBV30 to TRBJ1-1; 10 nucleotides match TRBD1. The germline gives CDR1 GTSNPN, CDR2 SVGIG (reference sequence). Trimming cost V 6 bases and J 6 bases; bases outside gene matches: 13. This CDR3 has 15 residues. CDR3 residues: CACRQGARDWAEAFF. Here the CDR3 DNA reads TGTGCCTGTAGACAGGGGGCGCGCGATTGGGCTGAAGCTTTCTTT.

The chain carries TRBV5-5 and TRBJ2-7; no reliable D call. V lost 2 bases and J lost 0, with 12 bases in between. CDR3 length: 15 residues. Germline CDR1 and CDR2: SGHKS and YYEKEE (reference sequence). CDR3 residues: CASSFRGLSSYEQYF. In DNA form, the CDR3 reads TGTGCCAGCAGCTTTAGAGGTCTGAGCTCCTACGAGCAGTACTTC. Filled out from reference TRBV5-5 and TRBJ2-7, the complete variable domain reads DAGVTQSPTHLIKTRGQQVTLRCSPISGHKSVSWYQQVLGQGPQFIFQYYEKEERGRGNFPDRFSARQFPNYSSELNVNALLLGDSALYLCASSFRGLSSYEQYFGPGTRLTVT.

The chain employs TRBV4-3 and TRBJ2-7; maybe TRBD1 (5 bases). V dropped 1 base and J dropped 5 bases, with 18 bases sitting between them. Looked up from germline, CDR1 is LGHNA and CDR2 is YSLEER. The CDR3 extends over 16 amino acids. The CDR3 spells CASSQGVAQGTHEQYF. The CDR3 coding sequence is TGCGCCAGCAGCCAAGGGGTCGCGCAGGGCACCCACGAGCAGTACTTC.

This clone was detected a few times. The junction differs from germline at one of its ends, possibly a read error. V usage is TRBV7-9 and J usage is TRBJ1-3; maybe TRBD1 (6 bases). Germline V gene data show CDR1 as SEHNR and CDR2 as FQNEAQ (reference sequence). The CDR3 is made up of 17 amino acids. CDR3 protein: CASSQGAGDYSGNTIYF. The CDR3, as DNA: TGCGCCAGCAGCCAAGGGGCAGGGGACTACTCTGGAAACACCATATATTTT.